This TCR beta chain comes out of a study of persistence of HIV-infected CD4 T cells (dated by TCRdb to 2018 to 2020). In the study overall: CMV- and HIV-1 Gag-responding CD4+ T cells were isolated from ART-treated individuals so that antigen-driven clonal expansion of HIV-1-infected cells could be examined. Suppressive ART had been received by participants for a median of 8 years. Peripheral blood samples of up to about 200 mL were taken at multiple time points, with the exception of a couple of participants who underwent leukapheresis at a single time point. The clonality of all cells in each sorted population was measured by TCRbeta sequencing, and the clonality of infected cells was measured by proviral sequencing. The TCR cluster analysis across participants included 8 or 9 participants for CMV and more than 5 participants for Gag.

What the authors observed across the whole study: Antigen-responding cells were enriched for expanded CDR3beta sequences that were degenerate, which suggests that CD4+ responses to CMV and Gag underwent convergent selection. Only a small number of individuals took part in the study, and the range of antigens tested was limited. Within the same sorted populations, how oligoclonal the TCRs were correlated with how oligoclonal the proviruses were. Significantly lower TCRbeta richness was observed in CMV- and Gag-responding cells than in anti-CD3/anti-CD28-responding cells, and higher oligoclonality was observed in CMV-responding cells than in CD3/CD28-stimulated and Gag-responding cells. Bulk TCR analyses could not be limited to the rare CMV-responding cells that actually contained HIV-1 proviruses.

In regard to this clone: Its recognized antigen is unknown. No much larger clone exists at a distance of one base, and base qualities are not known.

The intended sense of this specimen's treatment or condition label: suppressive antiretroviral therapy. A pool of overlapping HIV-1 Gag 15-mer peptides was used at approximately 0.96 ug per peptide per mL for cell stimulation. Nonresponding CD40L-negative CD69-negative CD45RO-high memory CD4+ T cells were sorted as memory populations depleted of antigen-responding cells. HIV-1-infected adults in whom suppressive ART had been started during chronic infection were enrolled as participants. Participants had undetectable plasma HIV-1 RNA below 50 copies/mL for at least 4 years. To be included, participants needed a CD4+ T cell count above 400 cells/uL and a positive CMV serology. Before stimulation, PBMCs were isolated using density centrifugation and then depleted of CD8+ T cells. For approximately 17 hours, the CD8-depleted PBMCs were stimulated with anti-CD28/CD49d costimulation, a CD40-blocking antibody, and enfuvirtide to prevent new infections. Cell sorting was performed on a Beckman Coulter MoFlo Legacy or XDP sorter, and dead cells were excluded with propidium iodide. Genomic DNA was extracted with the QIAamp DNA Mini Kit for samples above one million cells, otherwise with the Quick-DNA Microprep Kit.

The immunoSEQ hsTCRB assay version 4, run in survey mode, was used to sequence TCRbeta repertoires from genomic DNA. Genomic DNA was diluted to around 10 ng/uL, using up to 1 ug per sample for TCRbeta sequencing. The authors' analysis ran thus. TCRbeta data analysis was done in ImmunoSeq Analyzer 3.0, and diversity was calculated on productive nucleotide rearrangements. The improved Chao index was used to estimate lower-bound TCR diversity, and the Gini coefficient was used to estimate clonality using the Immunarch R package. Different nucleotide rearrangements encoding the same CDR3beta amino acid sequence were treated as distinct clonotypes. TCRbeta sequences significantly enriched in antigen-responding cells relative to anti-CD3/anti-CD28-activated cells were identified by differential abundance analysis. TCRs were clustered by predicted peptide-MHC specificity with GLIPH2, both within individual participants and across merged participant data sets. As stored in TCRdb, this immuneACCESS dataset retains in-frame rearrangements with V and J assigned. A fraction of the clones does not appear; measured against another copy, unresolved V genes explain less than half of the discrepancy, and the remainder lacks a known reason. From that table come the V and J calls and clone size; the DNA was used to work out D and trimming. This sample lists 50,000 to 65,000 clones; about 81% were detected once. The biggest ten clones account for around 1.7% of the sample.

The sequence came from an adult man with HIV who was CMV-seropositive. Sample: CD4+ T cells sorted from PBMCs after approximately 19-hour stimulation, taken from a patient who received antiretroviral therapy. The cell subset or site label on this specimen signifies: CD40L-CD69- CD45RO-high memory CD4 T cells not responding to Gag peptides.

The encoded CDR3 is CASSSGVSGDGYTF. The DNA sequence is given as TGCGCCAGCAGCTCAGGGGTGTCGGGCGATGGCTACACCTTC. Recombination linked TRBV5-1 to TRBJ1-2; a tentative D match to TRBD1 spans 6 bases. The CDR1 and CDR2 encoded by the germline V gene are SGHRS and YFSETQ. The CDR3 starts with the cysteine, ends with the phenylalanine, and has 14 residues. The kept DNA is CDR3 alone, 42 bases in frame from the first base. The V end loses 3 bases and the J end loses 6 bases, and a stretch of 15 bases separates them.